These 16 T cell receptor beta chains originate from one sample sequenced in a study of technical replicates of blood from several donors. Only in-frame clones appear in the TCRdb table, and some are missing; sequencing was by immunoSEQ multiplex PCR. Among 60,000 to 85,000 clones listed, just under 97% were seen once. The sequenced material came from T cells isolated from PBMCs. These receptors all stem from a human donor in good health.

CDR3: CASAWSDNNQPQHF. CDR3 sequence (DNA): TGTGCCAGCGCCTGGTCGGACAACAATCAGCCCCAGCATTTT. V usage is TRBV27 and J usage is TRBJ1-5, with TRBD1 as a possible D gene (5 bases). The CDR3 spans 14 residues. CDR1 is MNHEY, CDR2 SMNVEV, per germline (reference sequence). V lost 8 bases and J lost 3, with 14 bases in between.

The chain couples TRBV19 to TRBJ1-3; no clear D. Germline assignment: CDR1 LNHDA and CDR2 SQIVND (reference sequence). This CDR3 contains 13 residues. Trimming stripped 1 base from V and 8 bases from J, with 9 bases between. The CDR3 is CASSIVTVDTIYF. DNA of the CDR3: TGTGCCAGTAGTATAGTCACGGTTGACACCATATATTTT.

V and J are TRBV19 and TRBJ2-1; 7 nucleotides align to TRBD2. Germline CDR1 reads LNHDA; CDR2 reads SQIVND (reference sequence). The junction had 6 bases not matched to a gene; V was cut back by 8 bases and J by 8 bases. CDR3 size: 12 residues. The CDR3 loop is CASSAGVYEQFF. CDR3 coding DNA: TGTGCCAGTTCCGCGGGAGTATATGAGCAGTTCTTC.

The rearrangement links TRBV9 to TRBJ2-1; tentatively, D is TRBD2 (6 bases). The CDR3 has 13 amino acids. From germline, CDR1 is SGDLS and CDR2 YYNGEE. The V end lost 5 bases, the J end lost 6 bases, and 12 bases lay between the germline ends. The CDR3 DNA sequence: TGTGCCAGCAGTTACGGGACTCTCAATGAGCAGTTCTTC. It is translated as CASSYGTLNEQFF.

The V call is TRBV9, the J call TRBJ2-7, with 14 bases lining up with TRBD2. The J segment lost 3 bases and the V segment lost 0 bases, leaving 2 bases of the junction unmatched. Germline CDR1 SGDLS, CDR2 YYNGEE. The CDR3 is 16 residues long. The DNA of the CDR3 is TGTGCCAGCAGCGTAGGGGGACTAGCGGGAGACTACGAGCAGTACTTC. This translates into CASSVGGLAGDYEQYF.

The chain couples TRBV7-2 to TRBJ2-3; TRBD1 aligns across 7 bases. In germline, CDR1 is SGHTA, CDR2 FQGNSA. The CDR3 spans 12 residues. The trim removed 9 bases at V and 1 base at J, leaving 1 base unmatched. CDR3 in DNA: TGTGCCAGTGACAGGGGCACAGATACGCAGTATTTT. It specifies CASDRGTDTQYF.

CDR3 DNA sequence: TGTGCCAGCAGTTCCCGGTCCACTGAAGCTTTCTTT. It specifies CASSSRSTEAFF. The V and J genes are TRBV5-4 and TRBJ1-1, with D unclear. The CDR3 length is 12 residues. Between the trimmed V and J ends, which lost 5 bases and 4 bases, there was a span of 9 bases. Germline assignment: CDR1 SGHNT and CDR2 YYREEE (reference sequence). Variable domain in full (rest from reference TRBV5-4 and TRBJ1-1): ETGVTQSPTHLIKTRGQQVTLRCSSQSGHNTVSWYQQALGQGPQFIFQYYREEENGRGNFPPRFSGLQFPNYSSELNVNALELDDSALYLCASSSRSTEAFFGQGTRLTVV.

The V gene is TRBV6-6, the J gene TRBJ2-7; tentative D call: TRBD1 (6 bases). The germline V gene has CDR1 MNHNY and CDR2 SVGAGI (reference sequence). This CDR3 is 12 amino acids long. V was pared by 8 bases and J by 5 bases, with 13 bases between. This CDR3 is CASRNWTDEQYF. In DNA, the CDR3 is TGTGCCAGCCGAAATTGGACAGACGAGCAGTACTTC.

This sequence joins TRBV2 and TRBJ1-6; D remains unclear. The CDR3 length is 15 residues. Trimming took off 8 bases at V and 7 bases at J, with 18 bases between the two ends. Germline CDR1 SNHLY, CDR2 FYNNEI. The CDR3, as DNA: TGTGCCAGCGGTTACTATATCGACGGAAATTCACCCCTCCACTTT. Its protein is CASGYYIDGNSPLHF.

This chain links TRBV10-1 with TRBJ1-5; TRBD1 aligns across 8 bases. With 6 bases clipped from V and 5 bases from J, the junction kept 6 bases outside the gene matches. CDR3 length equals 14 residues. The germline V gene has CDR1 WNHNN and CDR2 SYGVQD (reference sequence). The CDR3 here is CASSDGTGDQPQHF. The CDR3, as DNA: TGCGCCAGCAGCGATGGGACAGGCGATCAGCCCCAGCATTTT.

V usage is TRBV7-2 and J usage is TRBJ2-7; TRBD2 aligns across 10 bases. Germline V gene data show CDR1 as SGHTA and CDR2 as FQGNSA. This CDR3 contains 15 residues. V shed 4 bases, J shed 4 bases, and the junction held 7 bases outside the gene matches. CDR3 nucleotide sequence: TGTGCCAGCAGCTACCGGACTAGCGGCATATACGAGCAGTACTTC. Translated, it gives CASSYRTSGIYEQYF.

V and J are TRBV7-3 and TRBJ1-1; 7 bases align to TRBD1. Germline V gene lookup returns CDR1 SGHTA and CDR2 FQGTGA. Trimming cost V 4 bases and J 1 base; bases outside gene matches: 0. The CDR3 has 13 amino acids. The CDR3 DNA follows: TGTGCCAGCAGCTGGACAGGGAACACTGAAGCTTTCTTT. This encodes CASSWTGNTEAFF.

The chain employs TRBV30 and TRBJ2-2, with D unresolved. CDR1 is GTSNPN and CDR2 is SVGIG in the germline V gene (reference sequence). V lost 3 bases and J lost 2, with 10 bases in between. The CDR3 is 14 amino acids. This chain's CDR3 is CAWSLIINTGELFF. As DNA, the CDR3 is TGTGCCTGGAGCTTAATAATAAACACCGGGGAGCTGTTTTTT. The whole variable domain, remainder taken from reference TRBV30 and TRBJ2-2, is SQTIHQWPATLVQPVGSPLSLECTVEGTSNPNLYWYRQAAGRGLQLLFYSVGIGQISSEVPQNLSASRPQDRQFILSSKKLLLSDSGFYLCAWSLIINTGELFFGEGSRLTVL.

This rearrangement joins TRBV27 to TRBJ1-2; the D gene is possibly TRBD1 (5 bases). The germline gives CDR1 MNHEY, CDR2 SMNVEV (reference sequence). The CDR3 sequence is 16 residues long. Between the trimmed V and J ends, which lost 5 bases and 3 bases, there was a span of 19 bases. For the CDR3, the DNA is TGTGCCAGCAGTACTATGAAAGGGGTTAAGTACTATGGCTACACCTTC. It translates to CASSTMKGVKYYGYTF.

The chain recombines TRBV11-3 with TRBJ1-2; D remains unclear. From germline, CDR1 is SGHNT and CDR2 YENEEA. This CDR3 comprises 14 residues. V lost 4 bases and J 4 bases, leaving 13 bases between the germline ends. CDR3 DNA sequence: TGTGCCAGCAGCTGGGGAGACTCCTCCTATGGCTACACCTTC. Encoded protein: CASSWGDSSYGYTF. Full variable domain (remainder filled in from reference TRBV11-3 and TRBJ1-2): EAGVVQSPRYKIIEKKQPVAFWCNPISGHNTLYWYLQNLGQGPELLIRYENEEAVDDSQLPKDRFSAERLKGVDSTLKIQPAELGDSAVYLCASSWGDSSYGYTFGSGTRLTVV.

The J gene is TRBJ1-6, the V gene TRBV2, with TRBD1 identical over 7 bases. CDR1 is SNHLY, CDR2 FYNNEI, per germline. The CDR3 length is 12 residues. V gave up 7 bases and J gave up 10 bases; unmatched junction bases: 4. CDR3 residues: CASKGQLSPLHF. DNA for the CDR3: TGTGCCAGCAAGGGACAGCTCTCACCCCTCCACTTT.